Sequencing of this TCR beta chain was carried out in a study of blood T cell repertoires in COVID-19 (dated by TCRdb to the early 2020s). Background on the whole study: Samples covering the acute and convalescent phases of COVID-19 were provided by collaborators in the United States, Italy and Spain. Subjects who had been exposed to COVID-19, were actively infected with it, or had recovered from it provided the deeply sampled blood TCRbeta repertoires that made up the dataset. The prospective study material was composed of cDNA or gDNA derived from T cells, B-cell-depleted T cells, or PBMCs. The samples were drawn from the first 160 participants of the ongoing ImmuneRACE study and from more than 1,000 subjects provided by 6 global collaborators. Nearly every sample came with metadata listing a de-identified subject ID, COVID-19 status, age in years and sex. The repertoires were released in a freely available public database meant as a resource for research on the immune response to SARS-CoV-2. Where available, HLA class I and class II types were taken from metadata supplied by the sample provider and were not determined by assay-based typing.

TCRbeta CDR3 regions were amplified from genomic DNA using the immunoSEQ Assay, a bias-controlled multiplex PCR. Processing in the source paper ran as follows. The number of nucleated cells in each sample was estimated by amplification of reference gene primers within the assay. To quantify the absolute abundance of each unique TCRbeta CDR3 rearrangement, sequence reads were collapsed and filtered. For each sample, productive Simpson clonality was calculated as the square root of Simpson's diversity index across productive rearrangements. As stored in TCRdb, this immuneACCESS dataset retains in-frame rearrangements with V and J assigned. A fraction of the clones does not appear; measured against another copy, unresolved V genes explain less than half of the discrepancy, and the remainder lacks a known reason. V and J calls and clone size are given by that table; D and trimming were obtained from the DNA. The sample records tens of thousands of clones, over 75% of which are singletons. 7% to 10% of the sample comes from the top ten.

As regards this clone: Its cognate antigen has yet to be identified. Per-base qualities were not stored, and no clone one base away is much larger.

The collaborating institutions used their own protocols to collect whole blood in K2EDTA tubes. For TCRbeta analysis, collaborators shipped samples in one of three forms: frozen whole blood, isolated PBMCs, or DNA extracted from either of those sample types. Reading from cysteine to phenylalanine, the CDR3 counts 15 amino acids. The read is trimmed to its CDR3 DNA, 45 bases read in frame from base 1. V gives up 3 bases and J gives up 1 base, and the segment between their germline ends measures 12 bases. The germline V gene sets CDR1 to LGHNA and CDR2 to YSLEER. Paper-wide results and their limitations: How much clinical and demographic metadata was included differed by source and by participant, and the metadata was provided uncurated.

The chain is assembled from TRBV4-3 and TRBJ2-5; TRBD2 is a possible D gene, resting on 5 matching bases. The sequencing input was peripheral blood. This sequence originates from a man aged 50-59 years with active COVID-19. At the DNA level, the sequence is TGCGCCAGCAGCCACTCCCAGGACTCCCAAGAGACCCAGTACTTC. This codes for CASSHSQDSQETQYF.